The 23 T cell receptor beta chains in this list originate from one sample, sequenced in a study of OX40 agonist ivuxolimab in advanced cancers. Repertoires were generated with immunoSEQ multiplex PCR, while TCRdb's copy carries only in-frame clones and drops some. The sample holds some 68,000 clones, approximately 90% seen once. The input for sequencing was CD4+ or CD8+ T cells sorted from blood, taken in a trial of the OX40 agonist ivuxolimab. These receptors all come from an adult with an advanced solid tumor such as melanoma, head and neck, liver or kidney cancer.

V gene TRBV4-2 combines with J gene TRBJ1-1; D is possibly TRBD1 (6 bases). V lost 3 bases to trimming and J lost 4 bases, with 12 bases between them. The CDR3 length is 14 residues. Germline V gene sequence: CDR1 LGHNA, CDR2 YNFKEQ. The CDR3 reads CASSQPTQGTEAFF. CDR3 sequence (DNA): TGTGCCAGCAGCCAGCCAACACAGGGCACTGAAGCTTTCTTT.

This chain uses TRBV7-3 with TRBJ2-7, with a tentative D call TRBD1 (6 bases). V was shortened by 5 bases and J by 2 bases, with 13 bases between the two germline ends. Germline CDR1 and CDR2: SGHTA and FQGTGA. This CDR3 region has 14 residues. The CDR3 loop reads CASSGRAGAYEQYF. The CDR3 DNA sequence: TGTGCCAGCAGCGGAAGGGCAGGGGCCTACGAGCAGTACTTC.

This clone appeared once. The chain is built from TRBV5-1 and TRBJ2-7, with 9 positions matching TRBD1. This CDR3 has 14 amino acids. The trim removed 4 bases at V and 6 bases at J, leaving 8 bases unmatched. Germline-derived CDR1 and CDR2 are SGHRS and YFSETQ. The CDR3 is CASSEDRGLGEQYF. The CDR3 region has the DNA TGCGCCAGCAGCGAGGACAGGGGCTTAGGCGAGCAGTACTTC.

The chain recombines TRBV18 with TRBJ1-1; unclear D gene. CDR3 length: 13 residues. V shed 0 bases and J shed 8 bases, with 10 bases lying between them. Germline assignment: CDR1 KGHSH and CDR2 LQKENI. CDR3 in DNA: TGTGCCAGCTCACCACCTCCCCCCCACGAAGCTTTCTTT. Residues: CASSPPPPHEAFF.

As to this clone: One end of the junction fails to match germline, which may point to a read error. The rearrangement uses TRBV30 and TRBJ1-4, with 7 bases aligning to TRBD1. Germline CDR1 is GTSNPN and CDR2 is SVGIG (reference sequence). The CDR3 extends over 16 amino acids. The CDR3 here is CAWNKGQRATNEKLFF. The CDR3 nucleotides are TGTGCATGGAACAAGGGACAGCGTGCAACTAATGAAAAACTGTTTTTT.

In its sample, this clone was seen once. The CDR3, as DNA: TGTGCCAGCAGCATTACTAGCGGTCAAGCGTACAATGAGCAGTTCTTC. It translates to CASSITSGQAYNEQFF. The V gene is TRBV7-2, the J gene TRBJ2-1; 8 bases align to TRBD2. The CDR3 extends over 16 amino acids. V was pared by 5 bases and J by 4 bases, with 10 bases of the junction left unmatched. Germline assignment: CDR1 SGHTA and CDR2 FQGNSA.

The chain uses TRBV7-9 and TRBJ1-4, with D hard to call. Germline V gene sequence: CDR1 SEHNR, CDR2 FQNEAQ (reference sequence). The V end was cut by 5 bases, the J end by 8 bases, with 12 bases between. This CDR3 spans 13 amino acids. CDR3 sequence reads: CASSRGLGEKLFF. The CDR3 DNA reads as TGTGCCAGCAGCCGTGGGTTGGGGGAAAAACTGTTTTTT.

The rearrangement joins TRBV5-1 to TRBJ1-1; 8 bases line up with TRBD1. The CDR3 is 13 amino acids. V trimming: 2 bases; J trimming: 6 bases; junction bases outside the gene matches: 3. CDR1 is SGHRS, CDR2 YFSETQ, per germline. CDR3 in amino acids: CASSFQGAPEAFF. In nucleotides, the CDR3 is TGCGCCAGCAGCTTCCAGGGGGCCCCTGAAGCTTTCTTT. The variable domain in full, with the rest retrieved from reference TRBV5-1 and TRBJ1-1, is KAGVTQTPRYLIKTRGQQVTLSCSPISGHRSVSWYQQTPGQGLQFLFEYFSETQRNKGNFPGRFSGRQFSNSRSEMNVSTLELGDSALYLCASSFQGAPEAFFGQGTRLTVV.

The chain combines TRBV6-7 with TRBJ2-5, with D tentatively TRBD1 (6 bases). TRBV6-7 counts as an open reading frame of uncertain function. The CDR3 spans 17 residues. V lost 0 bases, J lost 7 bases, and 21 bases lay in between. The CDR3 is CASSYSRGQGNSLTQYF. The CDR3, as DNA: TGTGCCAGCAGTTACTCGAGGGGACAAGGTAATTCGTTGACCCAGTACTTC.

The rearrangement uses TRBV19 and TRBJ1-2; 7 nucleotides line up with TRBD1. V was pared by 3 bases and J by 6 bases, with 13 bases of the junction left unmatched. The CDR3 consists of 16 residues. CDR1 is LNHDA and CDR2 is SQIVND in the germline V gene (reference sequence). CDR3 region: CASSIPGTALWDGYTF. The CDR3 coding sequence is TGTGCCAGTAGTATCCCCGGGACAGCCCTTTGGGATGGCTACACCTTC.

The chain couples TRBV19 to TRBJ2-7; D might be TRBD2 (6 bases). Germline V gene sequence: CDR1 LNHDA, CDR2 SQIVND (reference sequence). The V end was cut by 3 bases, the J end by 3 bases, with 21 bases between. The CDR3 length is 17 residues. The CDR3 coding sequence is TGTGCCAGTAGTATGTTATCCGGGTGGGAGGAAGTCTACGAGCAGTACTTC. Translating it yields CASSMLSGWEEVYEQYF.

This clone was recorded only once. This sequence joins TRBV5-1 and TRBJ2-1; 7 bases align to TRBD1. Trimming removed 1 base from V and 2 bases from J; junction bases left unmatched: 3. The CDR3 runs to 15 residues. In germline, CDR1 is SGHRS, CDR2 YFSETQ. This CDR3 reads CASSLTGTAYNEQFF. The CDR3 nucleotides are TGCGCCAGCAGCTTGACCGGGACAGCCTACAATGAGCAGTTCTTC.

The rearrangement uses TRBV19 and TRBJ1-2, with 9 bases lining up with TRBD1. V gave up 8 bases and J gave up 2 bases; unmatched junction bases: 6. The germline V gene has CDR1 LNHDA and CDR2 SQIVND (reference sequence). The CDR3 has 14 amino acids. The DNA for the CDR3 is TGTGCCAGTTTTCGGACAGGGGCCAACTATGGCTACACCTTC. It translates to CASFRTGANYGYTF.

This rearrangement joins TRBV6-5 to TRBJ1-1; D possibly corresponds to TRBD1 (5 bases). Germline V gene sequence: CDR1 MNHEY, CDR2 SVGAGI. The CDR3 runs to 13 residues. The germline V and J ends were trimmed by 8 bases and 8 bases, with 18 bases remaining between them. The CDR3: CASRRGANFEAFF. CDR3 nucleotide sequence: TGTGCCAGCCGCCGAGGGGCGAACTTCGAAGCTTTCTTT.

The chain combines TRBV6-6 with TRBJ1-1; possible D gene TRBD1, 5 bases. Germline V gene lookup returns CDR1 MNHNY and CDR2 SVGAGI (reference sequence). The CDR3 is 12 residues long. With 11 bases removed from V and 1 base from J, the gap between germline ends came to 11 bases. The DNA for the CDR3 is TGTGCCGGGGGGGGAGCGAACACTGAAGCTTTCTTT. Residues: CAGGGANTEAFF.

V is TRBV19 and J is TRBJ1-1; perhaps TRBD1 as D (6 bases). The germline gives CDR1 LNHDA, CDR2 SQIVND (reference sequence). The CDR3 runs 16 residues. V dropped 6 bases and J dropped 1 base, with 18 bases sitting between them. As DNA, the CDR3 is TGTGCCAGTAGGTTCCGGGGGGGCCAGAAGAACACTGAAGCTTTCTTT. Amino acid sequence: CASRFRGGQKNTEAFF.

A single count supports this clone. The rearrangement joins TRBV29-1 to TRBJ1-6; 9 nucleotides agree with TRBD1. Germline-derived CDR1 and CDR2 are SQVTM and ANQGSEA. J was trimmed by 8 bases and V by 6 bases; bases with no gene match: 2. The length of the CDR3 is 12 residues. This CDR3 is CSVRQGDSPLHF. CDR3 DNA sequence: TGCAGCGTCCGACAGGGGGATTCACCCCTCCACTTT.

Only a few counts were recorded for this clone. The rearrangement uses TRBV5-8 and TRBJ1-4; 7 bases match TRBD1. Looked up from germline, CDR1 is SGHTS and CDR2 is YDEGEE. The CDR3 spans 15 residues. V gave up 5 bases and J gave up 5 bases; unmatched junction bases: 9. DNA for the CDR3: TGTGCCAGCAGATCCGGACAGGCAGAAAATGAAAAACTGTTTTTT. It translates to CASRSGQAENEKLFF.

The chain recombines TRBV7-2 with TRBJ2-3, with D tentatively TRBD2 (6 bases). The CDR3 covers 13 residues. Germline V gene sequence: CDR1 SGHTA, CDR2 FQGNSA. Trimming cost V 1 base and J 4 bases, with 6 bases left between them. As DNA, the CDR3 is TGTGCCAGCAGCTTAGGGAGGGCAGATACGCAGTATTTT. Translating it yields CASSLGRADTQYF. The full variable domain, rest sourced from reference TRBV7-2 and TRBJ2-3, is GAGVSQSPSNKVTEKGKDVELRCDPISGHTALYWYRQSLGQGLEFLIYFQGNSAPDKSGLPSDRFSAERTGGSVSTLTIQRTQQEDSAVYLCASSLGRADTQYFGPGTRLTVL.

The chain carries TRBV7-3 and TRBJ2-3; D not resolved. V dropped 1 base and J dropped 3 bases, with 8 bases sitting between them. The CDR3 totals 14 residues. Germline V gene lookup returns CDR1 SGHTA and CDR2 FQGTGA. CDR3 sequence (DNA): TGTGCCAGCAGCTTAAGTTCTAGTACAGATACGCAGTATTTT. Its translation: CASSLSSSTDTQYF.

V usage is TRBV13 and J usage is TRBJ2-5; D is perhaps TRBD2 (5 bases). The DNA end favors TRBJ2-7, so the J call may be wrong. Germline CDR1 reads PRHDT; CDR2 reads FYEKMQ (reference sequence). This CDR3 has 14 amino acids. The CDR3 region has the DNA TGTGCCAGCAGCTCGAGCCGGGAATACCACGAGCAGTACTTC. As protein: CASSSSREYHEQYF.

This clone showed up just a few times. V gene TRBV4-1 combines with J gene TRBJ1-1; the D gene is possibly TRBD1 (6 bases). Germline-derived CDR1 and CDR2 are MGHRA and YSYEKL. This CDR3 is 13 amino acids long. The V end was cut by 0 bases, the J end by 5 bases, with 7 bases between. In DNA form, the CDR3 reads TGCGCCAGCAGCCAAGAGGGGACAACTGAAGCTTTCTTT. Protein product: CASSQEGTTEAFF.

DNA for the CDR3: TGTGCCAGCAGTTTTTCCCAAAGGGCAGGGGTGGGAGCTTTCTTT. It is translated as CASSFSQRAGVGAFF. This sequence joins TRBV28 and TRBJ1-1; weak D call: TRBD1 (6 bases). V was shortened by 3 bases and J by 10 bases, with 21 bases between the two germline ends. CDR3 length: 15 residues. In germline, CDR1 is MDHEN, CDR2 SYDVKM. Together with reference TRBV28 and TRBJ1-1, the CDR3 gives the full variable domain: DVKVTQSSRYLVKRTGEKVFLECVQDMDHENMFWYRQDPGLGLRLIYFSYDVKMKEKGDIPEGYSVSREKKERFSLILESASTNQTSMYLCASSFSQRAGVGAFFGQGTRLTVV.